This TCR beta chain derives from a study of identical twins. TCRdb fed the 5' RACE reads into MiXCR, producing one record per CDR3 protein. The sample has under 300,000 distinct CDR3 sequences; 12% are singletons. The trim removed 5 bases at V and 1 base at J, leaving 9 bases unmatched. In germline, CDR1 is DFQATT, CDR2 SNEGSKA (reference sequence). This CDR3 is built from 15 residues. Regarding this clonotype: The antigen remains unidentified.

Study-wide results and limits: Within beta out-of-frame sequences, the excess sharing observed between twins was weaker.

Only healthy Caucasians were enrolled as donors. These records were also assigned to another study, of yellow fever vaccine responses in identical twins.

The sequenced material came from memory (CD45RO+) T cells sorted from blood. This rearrangement joins TRBV20-1 to TRBJ2-3; 7 nucleotides match TRBD2. The sequence was collected from a woman younger than 35 in good health. The CDR3 spells CSAPGEGRRTDTQYF. The CDR3 region has the DNA TGCAGTGCTCCGGGGGAGGGGCGACGCACAGATACGCAGTATTTT.